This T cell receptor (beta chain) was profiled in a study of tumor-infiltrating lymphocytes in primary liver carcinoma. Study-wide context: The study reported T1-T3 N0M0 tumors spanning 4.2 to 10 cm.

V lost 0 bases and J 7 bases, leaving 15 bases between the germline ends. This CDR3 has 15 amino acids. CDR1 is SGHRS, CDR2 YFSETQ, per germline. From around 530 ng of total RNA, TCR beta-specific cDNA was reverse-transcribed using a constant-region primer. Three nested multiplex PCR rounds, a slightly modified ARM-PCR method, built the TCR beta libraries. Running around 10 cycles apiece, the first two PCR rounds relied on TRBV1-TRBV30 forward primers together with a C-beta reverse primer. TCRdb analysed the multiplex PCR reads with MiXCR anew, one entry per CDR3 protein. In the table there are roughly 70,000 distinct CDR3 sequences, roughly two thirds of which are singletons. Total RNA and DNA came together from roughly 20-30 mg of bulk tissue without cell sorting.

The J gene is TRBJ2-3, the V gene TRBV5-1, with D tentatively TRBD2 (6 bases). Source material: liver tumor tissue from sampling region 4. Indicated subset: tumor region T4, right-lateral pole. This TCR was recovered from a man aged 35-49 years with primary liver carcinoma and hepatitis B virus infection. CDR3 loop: CASSLDGSTTNTQYF. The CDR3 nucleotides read TGCGCCAGCAGCTTGGACGGGAGTACGACAAATACGCAGTATTTT.